This T cell receptor (beta chain) was obtained from a study of T cell changes during pregnancy in multiple sclerosis. CDR3 length equals 14 residues. V was trimmed by 3 bases and J by 4 bases, leaving 13 bases between them. Germline assignment: CDR1 GTSNPN and CDR2 SVGIG (reference sequence). TCRdb keeps only in-frame clones here, not all; method: immunoSEQ multiplex PCR. The sample lists 11,000 or so clones, just under 95% occurring once. The source was CD4+ T cells from peripheral blood mononuclear cells, collected before pregnancy. This sequence originates from a female donor with multiple sclerosis, enrolled in a pregnancy study. The rearrangement uses TRBV30 and TRBJ2-4; D may be TRBD1 (6 bases). The CDR3 DNA is TGTGCCTGGAGACCGGGACAAGAAAAAAACATTCAGTACTTC. This codes for CAWRPGQEKNIQYF.